The 3 T cell receptor beta chains below were found in one sample sequenced in a study of T-cell reconstitution after alpha-beta-depleted transplantation in children (dated by TCRdb to the mid-2010s). Library method: PCR. Sequencing took place on an Illumina HiSeq 2500. TCR library preparation used molecular barcoding, with unique molecular identifiers applied to normalize quantification of the TCRbeta repertoire. TCRdb reran the public reads through fastp at Q25 and MiXCR, keeping productive beta chains. Here each entry gathers all rows of one CDR3 protein and keeps the most common genes and DNA. The sample yields about 280,000 distinct CDR3 sequences; roughly 12% were counted once. The top ten constitute 23% of the sample. The sample's treatment or condition label, in plain terms: allogeneic hematopoietic cell transplantation with graft depleted of TCRalphabeta T cells and CD19 B cells. Specimen: peripheral blood, collected 180 days after TCRalphabeta/CD19-depleted stem cell transplant. The receptors derive from a male patient aged 2 to 9 who had a stem cell transplant for chronic granulomatous disease, so the T cells may come from the graft donor.

This clonotype was seen more than once but under ten times. DNA for the CDR3: TGTGCCAGCAGCCAAGAAAGGGGCACCGGGGAGCTGTTTTTT. It translates to CASSQERGTGELFF. The chain employs TRBV14 and TRBJ2-2, with a tentative D call TRBD1 (5 bases). Germline V gene sequence: CDR1 SGHDN, CDR2 FVKESK. The V and J ends lost 0 bases and 4 bases respectively, with 6 bases between them. The length of the CDR3 is 14 residues.

This clonotype was picked up many times. This chain links TRBV29-1 with TRBJ1-1; tentative D call: TRBD1 (6 bases). Germline CDR1 and CDR2: SQVTM and ANQGSEA. This CDR3 is 14 amino acids long. V lost 5 bases to trimming and J lost 0 bases, with 13 bases between them. Written as DNA, the CDR3 is TGCAGCGTTAAGGGGGGGCTAGTGAACACTGAAGCTTTCTTT. Protein product: CSVKGGLVNTEAFF.

In its sample, this clonotype was seen many times. This chain joins TRBV7-8 and TRBJ1-6, with a tentative D call TRBD1 (5 bases). Between the trimmed V and J ends, which lost 4 bases and 1 base, there was a span of 17 bases. The CDR3 has 18 amino acids. CDR1 is SGHVS and CDR2 is FQNEAQ in the germline V gene. CDR3 amino acids: CASSSLARGTSYNSPLHF. The CDR3 DNA reads TGTGCCAGCAGCTCACTAGCGCGGGGGACGTCCTATAATTCACCCCTCCACTTT.